This is a list of T cell receptor beta chains from one sample in a study of technical replicates of blood from a few donors. Clones were sequenced by immunoSEQ multiplex PCR, and TCRdb holds only the in-frame ones, with some missing. The sample consists of almost 90,000 clones, just under 95% of them appearing once. Sequencing was carried out using T cells isolated from PBMCs. Source of these receptors: a human donor in good health. Each CDR3 is given with its conserved first and last residue. D genes are given only for firm matches. The size of a clone is reported for some rows only, either as once, few or many, or as a class for expanded clones.

clone size,V gene,D gene,J gene,CDR3 protein,CDR3 DNA
-,TRBV14,TRBD1,TRBJ1-2,CASSQVQGARYGYTF,TGTGCCAGCAGCCAAGTGCAGGGGGCGCGGTATGGCTACACCTTC
-,TRBV11-3,TRBD1,TRBJ2-6,CASSADRLESGANVLTF,TGTGCCAGCAGCGCGGACAGGTTAGAGTCTGGGGCCAACGTCCTGACTTTC
-,TRBV11-2,TRBD2,TRBJ2-7,CASSFRLAGAYEQYF,TGTGCCAGCAGTTTCCGACTAGCGGGTGCCTACGAGCAGTACTTC
-,TRBV5-1,TRBD1,TRBJ1-1,CASSFMTGGNTEAFF,TGCGCCAGCAGCTTTATGACAGGGGGGAACACTGAAGCTTTCTTT
-,TRBV28,-,TRBJ2-2,CASSSQSTGELFF,TGTGCCAGCAGTTCACAGTCTACCGGGGAGCTGTTTTTT
-,TRBV18,-,TRBJ2-3,CATAVSTDTQYF,TGTGCCACCGCGGTTAGCACAGATACGCAGTATTTT
-,TRBV9,TRBD1,TRBJ1-6,CASSRQGMGSPLHF,TGTGCCAGCAGCCGACAGGGTATGGGTTCACCCCTCCACTTT
-,TRBV7-8,TRBD2,TRBJ2-7,CASSTRRLAGDYEQYF,TGTGCCAGCAGCACACGTAGACTAGCGGGAGACTACGAGCAGTACTTC
-,TRBV13,-,TRBJ2-4,CASSLYKNIQYF,TGTGCCAGCAGCTTGTACAAAAACATTCAGTACTTC
-,TRBV10-3,-,TRBJ2-3,CAISDLLGGDTQYF,TGTGCCATCAGTGACCTCCTAGGGGGAGATACGCAGTATTTT
-,TRBV19,TRBD2,TRBJ2-7,CASSATGTNYEQYF,TGTGCCAGTAGTGCAACCGGGACTAACTACGAGCAGTACTTC
-,TRBV7-3,TRBD2,TRBJ2-5,CASSKSLAGGRETQYF,TGTGCCAGCAGCAAATCCCTAGCGGGGGGTCGAGAGACCCAGTACTTC
once,TRBV7-9,TRBD1,TRBJ1-1,CASRSGQEAKAFF,TGTGCCAGCAGATCAGGACAGGAGGCAAAAGCTTTCTTT
-,TRBV6-1,-,TRBJ1-5,CASSPESGLQPQHF,TGTGCCAGCAGCCCGGAAAGCGGTTTGCAGCCCCAGCATTTT
few,TRBV7-9,-,TRBJ1-1,CASSSNVDTEAFF,TGTGCCAGCAGCTCTAATGTCGACACTGAAGCTTTCTTT
-,TRBV10-2,-,TRBJ2-7,CASSEPGSGSWEQYF,TGCGCCAGCAGTGAACCCGGGTCCGGGAGTTGGGAGCAGTACTTC
-,TRBV28,TRBD1,TRBJ2-7,CATSPNDRVVYEQYF,TGTGCCACGAGCCCCAACGACAGGGTGGTCTACGAGCAGTACTTC
-,TRBV7-4,TRBD1,TRBJ1-4,CASSLFDRGRRTNEKLFF,TGTGCCAGCAGCTTATTTGACAGGGGGCGGAGAACTAATGAAAAACTGTTTTTT
once,TRBV19,-,TRBJ2-3,CASSIFGGSTDTQYF,TGTGCCAGTAGTATATTCGGCGGAAGCACAGATACGCAGTATTTT
-,TRBV7-8,-,TRBJ2-7,CASSLFPGEGYEQYF,TGTGCCAGCAGCTTATTCCCGGGGGAAGGCTACGAGCAGTACTTC
once,TRBV11-3,TRBD2,TRBJ2-3,CASSSSGGRHRYGQYF,TGTGCCAGCAGCTCGAGCGGGGGTCGACACAGATATGGGCAGTATTTT
-,TRBV29-1,TRBD1,TRBJ2-7,CSVATGGSDRPDYEQYF,TGCAGCGTCGCGACAGGGGGCTCGGATCGCCCTGACTACGAGCAGTACTTC
-,TRBV1,-,TRBJ2-4,CTSLIHSGRERNIQYF,TGCACCAGCTTAATTCATAGCGGGAGGGAACGAAACATTCAGTACTTC
-,TRBV15,-,TRBJ2-7,CATSREGHEQYF,TGTGCCACCAGCAGAGAGGGCCACGAGCAGTACTTC
-,TRBV6-5,TRBD1,TRBJ2-7,CASSYSYTGAYEQYF,TGTGCCAGCAGTTACTCTTACACAGGGGCCTACGAGCAGTACTTC